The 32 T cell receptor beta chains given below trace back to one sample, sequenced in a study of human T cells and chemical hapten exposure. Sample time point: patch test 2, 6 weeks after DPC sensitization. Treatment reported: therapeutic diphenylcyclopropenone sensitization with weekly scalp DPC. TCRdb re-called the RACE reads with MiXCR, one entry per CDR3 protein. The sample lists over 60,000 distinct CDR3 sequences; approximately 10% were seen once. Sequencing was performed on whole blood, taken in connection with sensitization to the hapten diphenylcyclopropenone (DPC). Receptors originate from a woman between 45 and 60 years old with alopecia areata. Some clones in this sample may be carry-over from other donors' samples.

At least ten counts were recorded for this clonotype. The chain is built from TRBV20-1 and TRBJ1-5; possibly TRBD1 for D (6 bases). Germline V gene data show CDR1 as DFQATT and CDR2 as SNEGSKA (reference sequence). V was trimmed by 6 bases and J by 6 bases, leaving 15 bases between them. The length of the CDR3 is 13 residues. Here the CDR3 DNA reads TGCAGTGCGAGGGGACGCAGGGGTCAGCCCCAGCATTTT. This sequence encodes CSARGRRGQPQHF.

Written as DNA, the CDR3 is TGTGCCAGCAGTTCAGGGGTTGGTTACGAGCAGTACTTC. This sequence encodes CASSSGVGYEQYF. This chain links TRBV7-8 with TRBJ2-7; the D gene is possibly TRBD1 (6 bases). Deletions cut 6 bases from V and 4 bases from J, with 13 bases between. The CDR3 extends over 13 amino acids. CDR1 and CDR2 (germline): SGHVS, FQNEAQ.

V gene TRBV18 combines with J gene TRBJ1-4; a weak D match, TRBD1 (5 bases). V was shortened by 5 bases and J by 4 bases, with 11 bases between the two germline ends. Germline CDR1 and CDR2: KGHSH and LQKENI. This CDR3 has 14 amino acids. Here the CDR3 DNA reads TGTGCCAGCTCAACCGGGACGGTTAATGAAAAACTGTTTTTT. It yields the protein CASSTGTVNEKLFF.

In nucleotides, the CDR3 is TGTGCCAGCAGCTTTCAGGGGGCTGAGACTGAAGCTTTCTTT. It is translated as CASSFQGAETEAFF. The chain uses TRBV11-2 and TRBJ1-1, with 8 bases matching TRBD1. In germline, CDR1 is SGHAT, CDR2 FQNNGV. This CDR3 is 14 amino acids long. The V and J ends lost 3 bases and 5 bases, in that order; junction bases with no gene match: 5.

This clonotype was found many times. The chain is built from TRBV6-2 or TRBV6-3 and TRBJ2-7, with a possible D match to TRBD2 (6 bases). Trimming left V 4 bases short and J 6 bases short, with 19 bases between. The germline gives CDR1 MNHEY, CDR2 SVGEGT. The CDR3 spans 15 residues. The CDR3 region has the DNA TGTGCCAGCAGTTCGACGCTTCTAGCGTTTTCCGAGCAGTACTTC. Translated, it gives CASSSTLLAFSEQYF.

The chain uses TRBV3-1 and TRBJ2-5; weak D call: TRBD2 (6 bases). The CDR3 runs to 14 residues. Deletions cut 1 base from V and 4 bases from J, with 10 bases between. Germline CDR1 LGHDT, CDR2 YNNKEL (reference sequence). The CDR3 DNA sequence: TGTGCCAGCAGCCAAGGTAGCGGAGTAGAGACCCAGTACTTC. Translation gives CASSQGSGVETQYF.

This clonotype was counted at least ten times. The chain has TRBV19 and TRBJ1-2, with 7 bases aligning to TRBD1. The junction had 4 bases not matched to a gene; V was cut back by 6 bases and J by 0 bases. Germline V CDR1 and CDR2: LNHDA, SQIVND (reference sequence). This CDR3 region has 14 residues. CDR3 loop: CASRGTAANYGYTF. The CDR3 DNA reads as TGTGCCAGTAGGGGGACAGCAGCTAACTATGGCTACACCTTC.

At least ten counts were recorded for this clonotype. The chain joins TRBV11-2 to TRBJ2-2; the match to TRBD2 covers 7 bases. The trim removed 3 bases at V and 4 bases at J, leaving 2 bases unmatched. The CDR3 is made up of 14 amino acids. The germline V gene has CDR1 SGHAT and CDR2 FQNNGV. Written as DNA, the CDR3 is TGTGCCAGCAGCTTTGGGAGGGGCACCGGGGAGCTGTTTTTT. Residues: CASSFGRGTGELFF.

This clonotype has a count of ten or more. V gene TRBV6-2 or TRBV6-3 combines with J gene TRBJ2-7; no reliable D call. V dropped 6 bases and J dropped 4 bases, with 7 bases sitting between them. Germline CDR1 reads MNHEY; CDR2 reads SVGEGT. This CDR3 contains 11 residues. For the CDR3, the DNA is TGTGCCAGCAGCAAACAATACGAGCAGTACTTC. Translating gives CASSKQYEQYF.

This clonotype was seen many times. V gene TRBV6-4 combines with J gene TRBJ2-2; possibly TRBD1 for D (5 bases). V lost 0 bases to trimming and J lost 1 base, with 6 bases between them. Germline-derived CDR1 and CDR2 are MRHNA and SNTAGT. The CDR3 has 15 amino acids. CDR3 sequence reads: CASSDSTVNTGELFF. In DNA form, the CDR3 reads TGTGCCAGCAGTGACTCGACAGTGAACACCGGGGAGCTGTTTTTT.

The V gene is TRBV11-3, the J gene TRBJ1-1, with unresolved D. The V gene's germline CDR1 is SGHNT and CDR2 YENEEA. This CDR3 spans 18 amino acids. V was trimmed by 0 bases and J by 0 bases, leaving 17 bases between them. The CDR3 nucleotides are TGTGCCAGCAGCTTAGATCTTAGAAGGGCCGACATGAACACTGAAGCTTTCTTT. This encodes CASSLDLRRADMNTEAFF.

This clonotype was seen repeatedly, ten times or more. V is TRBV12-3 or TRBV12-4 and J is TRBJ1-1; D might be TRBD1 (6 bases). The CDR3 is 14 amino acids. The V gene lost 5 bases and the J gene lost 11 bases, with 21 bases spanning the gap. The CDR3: CASSPTGSRLNAFF. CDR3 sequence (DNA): TGTGCCAGCAGTCCGACAGGAAGCCGGTTGAATGCTTTCTTT.

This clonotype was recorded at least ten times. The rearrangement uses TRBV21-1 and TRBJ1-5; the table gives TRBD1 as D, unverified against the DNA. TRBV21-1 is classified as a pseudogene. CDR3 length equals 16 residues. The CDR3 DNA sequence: TGTGCCAGCAGCAATGAGGGACCCCTTACCCATCAGCCCCAGCATTTT. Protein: CASSNEGPLTHQPQHF.

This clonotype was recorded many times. The CDR3 DNA follows: TGTGCCACCAGTGGAGCGGGAGGCTCCTACAATGAGCAGTTCTTC. This sequence encodes CATSGAGGSYNEQFF. The chain recombines TRBV24-1 with TRBJ2-1; 9 bases match TRBD2. J gave up 0 bases and V 5 bases, and 1 base lay outside the gene matches. The CDR3 has 15 residues. Germline V gene data show CDR1 as KGHDR and CDR2 as SFDVKD.

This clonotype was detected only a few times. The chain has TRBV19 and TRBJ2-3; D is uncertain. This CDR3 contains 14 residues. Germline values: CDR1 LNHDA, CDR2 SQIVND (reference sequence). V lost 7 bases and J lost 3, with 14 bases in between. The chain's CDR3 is CASTAGPWTDTQYF. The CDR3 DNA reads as TGTGCCAGTACCGCAGGTCCCTGGACAGATACGCAGTATTTT.

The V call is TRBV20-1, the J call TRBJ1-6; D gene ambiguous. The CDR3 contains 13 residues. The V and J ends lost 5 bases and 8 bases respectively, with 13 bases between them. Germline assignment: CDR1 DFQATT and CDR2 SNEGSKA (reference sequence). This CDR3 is CSASRVEDSPLHF. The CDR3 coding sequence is TGCAGTGCTTCCCGGGTCGAGGATTCACCCCTCCACTTT.

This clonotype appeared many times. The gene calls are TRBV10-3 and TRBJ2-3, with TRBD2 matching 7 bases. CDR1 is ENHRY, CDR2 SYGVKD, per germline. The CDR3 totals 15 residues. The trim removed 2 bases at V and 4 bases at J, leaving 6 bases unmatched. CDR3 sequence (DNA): TGTGCCATCAGTGAGGTCAGGCTAGCGGCAGATACGCAGTATTTT. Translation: CAISEVRLAADTQYF.

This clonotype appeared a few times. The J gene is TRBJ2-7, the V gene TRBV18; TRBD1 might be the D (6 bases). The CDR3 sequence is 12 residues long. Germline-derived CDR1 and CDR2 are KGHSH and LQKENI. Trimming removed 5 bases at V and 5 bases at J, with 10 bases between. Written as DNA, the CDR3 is TGTGCCAGCTCATCACAGGGAAACGAGCAGTACTTC. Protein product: CASSSQGNEQYF.

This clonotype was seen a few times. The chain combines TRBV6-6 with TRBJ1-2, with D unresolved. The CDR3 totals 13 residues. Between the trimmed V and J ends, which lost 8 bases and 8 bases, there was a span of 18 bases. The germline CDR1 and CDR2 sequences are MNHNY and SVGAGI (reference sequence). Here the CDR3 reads CASFTVVGGGYTF. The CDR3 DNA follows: TGTGCCAGCTTCACCGTTGTGGGCGGGGGCTACACCTTC.

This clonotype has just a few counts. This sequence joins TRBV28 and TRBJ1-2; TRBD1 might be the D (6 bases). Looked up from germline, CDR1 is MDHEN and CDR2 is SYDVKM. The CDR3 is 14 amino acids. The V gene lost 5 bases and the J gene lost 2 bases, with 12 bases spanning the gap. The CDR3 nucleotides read TGTGCCAGCAGTAGGGACCAGGGGAACTATGGCTACACCTTC. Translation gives CASSRDQGNYGYTF.

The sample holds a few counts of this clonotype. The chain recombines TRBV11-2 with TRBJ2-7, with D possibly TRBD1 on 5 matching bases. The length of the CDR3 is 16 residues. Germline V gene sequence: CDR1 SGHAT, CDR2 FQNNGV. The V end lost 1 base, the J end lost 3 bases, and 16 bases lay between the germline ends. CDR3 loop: CASSLGVRQLNYEQYF. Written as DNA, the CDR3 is TGTGCCAGCAGCTTAGGGGTTAGACAGCTCAACTACGAGCAGTACTTC.

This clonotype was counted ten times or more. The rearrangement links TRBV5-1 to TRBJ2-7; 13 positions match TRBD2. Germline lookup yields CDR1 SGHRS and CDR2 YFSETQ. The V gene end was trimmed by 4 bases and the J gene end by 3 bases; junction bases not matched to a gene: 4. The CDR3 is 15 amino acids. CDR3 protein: CASSPWTSGSYEQYF. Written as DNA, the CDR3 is TGCGCCAGCAGCCCTTGGACTAGCGGGAGCTACGAGCAGTACTTC.

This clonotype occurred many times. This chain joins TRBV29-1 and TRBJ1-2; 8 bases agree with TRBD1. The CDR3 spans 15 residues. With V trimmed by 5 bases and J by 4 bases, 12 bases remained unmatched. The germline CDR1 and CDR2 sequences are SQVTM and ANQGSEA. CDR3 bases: TGCAGCGTTCAAGTAAACTGGGACAGGAGCTATGGCTACACCTTC. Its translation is CSVQVNWDRSYGYTF. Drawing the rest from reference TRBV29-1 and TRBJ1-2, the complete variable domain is SAVISQKPSRDICQRGTSLTIQCQVDSQVTMMFWYRQQPGQSLTLIATANQGSEATYESGFVIDKFPISRPNLTFSTLTVSNMSPEDSSIYLCSVQVNWDRSYGYTFGSGTRLTVV.

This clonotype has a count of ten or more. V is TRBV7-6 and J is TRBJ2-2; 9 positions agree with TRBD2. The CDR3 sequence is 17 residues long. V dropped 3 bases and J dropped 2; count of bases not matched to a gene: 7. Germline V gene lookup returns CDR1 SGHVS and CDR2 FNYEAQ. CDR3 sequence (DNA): TGTGCCAGCAGCTTTACTTCGACTAGCGGCAACACCGGGGAGCTGTTTTTT. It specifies CASSFTSTSGNTGELFF.

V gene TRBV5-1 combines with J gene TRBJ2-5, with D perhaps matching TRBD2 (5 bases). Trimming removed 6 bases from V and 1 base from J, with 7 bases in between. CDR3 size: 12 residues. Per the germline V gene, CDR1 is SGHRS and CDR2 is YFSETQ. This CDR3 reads CASMDFQETQYF. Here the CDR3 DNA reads TGCGCCAGCATGGACTTCCAAGAGACCCAGTACTTC.

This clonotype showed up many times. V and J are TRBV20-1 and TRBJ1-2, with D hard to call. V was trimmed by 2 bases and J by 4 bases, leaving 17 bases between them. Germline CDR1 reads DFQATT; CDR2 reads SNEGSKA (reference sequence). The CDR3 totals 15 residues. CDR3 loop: CSARSPYSTLYGYTF. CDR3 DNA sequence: TGCAGTGCTAGATCACCTTACAGCACTCTCTATGGCTACACCTTC.

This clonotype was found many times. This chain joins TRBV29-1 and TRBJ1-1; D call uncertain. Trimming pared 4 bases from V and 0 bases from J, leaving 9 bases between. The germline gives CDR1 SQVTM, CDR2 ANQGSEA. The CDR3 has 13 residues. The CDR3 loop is CSVVRQMNTEAFF. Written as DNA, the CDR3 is TGCAGCGTTGTTAGGCAAATGAACACTGAAGCTTTCTTT.

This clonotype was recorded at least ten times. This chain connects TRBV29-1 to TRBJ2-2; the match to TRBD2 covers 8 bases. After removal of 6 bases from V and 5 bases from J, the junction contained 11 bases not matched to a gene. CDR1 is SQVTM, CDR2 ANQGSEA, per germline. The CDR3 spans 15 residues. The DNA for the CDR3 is TGCAGCGTGGTCTCTAGCGGGCGACAAACCGGGGAGCTGTTTTTT. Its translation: CSVVSSGRQTGELFF.

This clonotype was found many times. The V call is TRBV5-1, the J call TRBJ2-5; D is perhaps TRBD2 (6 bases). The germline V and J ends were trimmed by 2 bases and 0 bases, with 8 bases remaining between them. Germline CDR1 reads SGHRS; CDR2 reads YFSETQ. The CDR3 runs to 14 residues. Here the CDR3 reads CASSFSGDQETQYF. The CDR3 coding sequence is TGCGCCAGCAGCTTTTCGGGGGACCAAGAGACCCAGTACTTC. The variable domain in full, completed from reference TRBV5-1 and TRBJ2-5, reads KAGVTQTPRYLIKTRGQQVTLSCSPISGHRSVSWYQQTPGQGLQFLFEYFSETQRNKGNFPGRFSGRQFSNSRSEMNVSTLELGDSALYLCASSFSGDQETQYFGPGTRLLVL.

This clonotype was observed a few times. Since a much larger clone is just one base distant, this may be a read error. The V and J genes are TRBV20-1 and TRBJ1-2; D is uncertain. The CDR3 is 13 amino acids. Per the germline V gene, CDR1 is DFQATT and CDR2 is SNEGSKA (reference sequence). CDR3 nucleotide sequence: TGCAGTGCCCCGGTCGCTACTAACCATGGCTACACCTTC. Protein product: CSAPVATNHGYTF.

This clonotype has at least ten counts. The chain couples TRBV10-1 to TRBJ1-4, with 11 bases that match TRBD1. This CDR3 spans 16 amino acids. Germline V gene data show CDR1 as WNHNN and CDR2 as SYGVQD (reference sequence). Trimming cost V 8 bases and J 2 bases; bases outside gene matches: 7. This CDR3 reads CASRRTGGGTNEKLFF. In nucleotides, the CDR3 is TGCGCCAGCCGCAGGACAGGGGGCGGCACTAATGAAAAACTGTTTTTT.

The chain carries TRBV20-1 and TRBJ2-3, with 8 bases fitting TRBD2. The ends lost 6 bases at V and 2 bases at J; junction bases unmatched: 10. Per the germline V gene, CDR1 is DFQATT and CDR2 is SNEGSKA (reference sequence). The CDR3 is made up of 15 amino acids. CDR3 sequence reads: CSAITSGRFTDTQYF. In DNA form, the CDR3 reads TGCAGTGCCATAACTAGCGGTCGCTTCACAGATACGCAGTATTTT.